These 25 T cell receptor beta chains were all obtained from the same sample, sequenced in a study of T cells in Graves' hyperthyroidism and ophthalmopathy. Using RNA transcripts as the source, TCR beta CDR3 regions were amplified. Carried out on the TCR CDR3, a first-round RT-PCR used the HTBI primer set. TCRdb reprocessed the multiplex PCR reads via MiXCR and lists one record per CDR3 protein. The table lists about 640,000 distinct CDR3 sequences, around 21% of them singletons. Sequencing input: blood. These receptors all come from a man between 25 and 39 years old with Graves' ophthalmopathy.

This clonotype was recorded a few times. The gene calls are TRBV7-2 and TRBJ2-7; 8 bases align to TRBD2. This CDR3 contains 14 residues. V was pared by 6 bases and J by 5 bases, with 9 bases of the junction left unmatched. Germline V gene data show CDR1 as SGHTA and CDR2 as FQGNSA. The CDR3 protein is CASRSYGGADEQYF. CDR3 DNA sequence: TGTGCCAGCAGGTCCTACGGGGGGGCCGACGAGCAGTACTTC.

V is TRBV5-1 and J is TRBJ2-1; TRBD1 matches at 8 bases. Trimming removed 1 base from V and 7 bases from J; junction bases left unmatched: 10. This CDR3 has 16 residues. Germline V gives CDR1 SGHRS, CDR2 YFSETQ. The CDR3 here is CASSLLSRTGMNEQFF. CDR3 nucleotide sequence: TGCGCCAGCAGCTTGCTCTCCAGGACAGGGATGAATGAGCAGTTCTTC. Complete variable domain (other parts from reference TRBV5-1 and TRBJ2-1): KAGVTQTPRYLIKTRGQQVTLSCSPISGHRSVSWYQQTPGQGLQFLFEYFSETQRNKGNFPGRFSGRQFSNSRSEMNVSTLELGDSALYLCASSLLSRTGMNEQFFGPGTRLTVL.

This clonotype was seen repeatedly, ten times or more. V gene TRBV12-3 or TRBV12-4 combines with J gene TRBJ2-7, with 11 bases identical to TRBD2. After removal of 5 bases from V and 4 bases from J, the junction contained 7 bases not matched to a gene. The CDR3 contains 15 residues. The DNA of the CDR3 is TGTGCCAGCAGTCCCCGGACTAGCGGGCATTACGAGCAGTACTTC. Translated: CASSPRTSGHYEQYF.

The gene calls are TRBV27 and TRBJ2-2; 8 bases align to TRBD2. The CDR3 covers 21 residues. The V segment lost 5 bases and the J segment 1 base; nucleotides outside the gene matches: 21. Germline CDR1 reads MNHEY; CDR2 reads SMNVEV (reference sequence). In nucleotides, the CDR3 is TGTGCCAGCAGTCTCATCCCTCTACCTCTAGCGGGTGTGGAGAACACCGGGGAGCTGTTTTTT. Its protein product is CASSLIPLPLAGVENTGELFF.

Only a few counts were recorded for this clonotype. The chain employs TRBV27 and TRBJ2-2; no firm D call. The CDR3 extends over 15 amino acids. From germline, CDR1 is MNHEY and CDR2 SMNVEV (reference sequence). V was trimmed by 3 bases and J by 0 bases, leaving 8 bases between them. CDR3 sequence reads: CASSFDRANTGELFF. CDR3 DNA sequence: TGTGCCAGCAGTTTCGACCGAGCGAACACCGGGGAGCTGTTTTTT.

In its sample, this clonotype was seen a few times. The chain has TRBV10-1 and TRBJ2-1, with 7 positions matching TRBD2. This CDR3 comprises 14 residues. Trimming removed 5 bases from V and 12 bases from J; junction bases left unmatched: 13. From germline, CDR1 is WNHNN and CDR2 SYGVQD (reference sequence). The CDR3 reads CASSREGSTSGQFF. For the CDR3, the DNA is TGCGCCAGCAGTAGGGAGGGCTCGACTTCCGGGCAGTTCTTC.

There are many counts of this clonotype. The chain couples TRBV7-8 to TRBJ2-7; TRBD2 matches 7 bases. From germline, CDR1 is SGHVS and CDR2 FQNEAQ. The CDR3 covers 17 residues. Trimming took 5 bases from V and 5 from J; bases not matched to a gene: 18. CDR3 loop: CASSPLGISGGLDEQYF. DNA for the CDR3: TGTGCCAGCAGCCCGCTTGGGATATCGGGAGGTCTCGACGAGCAGTACTTC.

Regarding this clonotype: A read error may produce the germline difference seen at one junction end. This chain links TRBV12-3 or TRBV12-4 with TRBJ2-7; 7 bases agree with TRBD1. The CDR3 is 15 amino acids. The CDR3 DNA follows: TGTACCAGCAGTTTCACAGGGGCAGCCGAGTACGAGCAGTACTTC. Translating it yields CTSSFTGAAEYEQYF.

The chain uses TRBV20-1 and TRBJ2-1; 13 bases line up with TRBD2. The V and J ends lost 6 bases and 7 bases, in that order; junction bases with no gene match: 12. This CDR3 region has 16 residues. The germline V gene encodes CDR1 DFQATT and CDR2 SNEGSKA (reference sequence). CDR3 residues: CSASVRTSGSKNEQFF. In DNA form, the CDR3 reads TGCAGTGCATCAGTACGGACTAGCGGGAGTAAAAATGAGCAGTTCTTC.

V and J are TRBV5-1 and TRBJ2-1; 9 nucleotides agree with TRBD2. The junction had 6 bases not matched to a gene; V was cut back by 8 bases and J by 6 bases. The germline CDR1 and CDR2 sequences are SGHRS and YFSETQ. CDR3 size: 13 residues. CDR3 in DNA: TGCGCCAGTGAAGCGGGAGGTCCCAATGAGCAGTTCTTC. Translating gives CASEAGGPNEQFF.

This chain connects TRBV7-9 to TRBJ1-1; D is unresolved. The CDR3 covers 13 residues. Germline loops: CDR1 SEHNR, CDR2 FQNEAQ (reference sequence). Trimming shortened V by 3 bases and J by 4 bases, and 9 bases separated the two germline ends. Here the CDR3 reads CASSLESTTEAFF. The CDR3, as DNA: TGTGCCAGCAGCTTGGAGTCGACCACTGAAGCTTTCTTT.

This chain uses TRBV5-5 with TRBJ2-1; TRBD1 agrees at 9 bases. The CDR3 runs to 15 residues. CDR1 SGHKS and CDR2 YYEKEE come from the germline V gene (reference sequence). The V segment lost 0 bases and the J segment 4 bases; nucleotides outside the gene matches: 2. CDR3 residues: CASSLAGQGYNEQFF. The CDR3 DNA is TGTGCCAGCAGCTTGGCGGGACAGGGATACAATGAGCAGTTCTTC.

The chain is built from TRBV12-3 or TRBV12-4 and TRBJ2-7; D not certain. CDR3 length: 12 residues. Deletions cut 1 base from V and 6 bases from J, with 7 bases between. The CDR3 here is CASSLEDLEQYF. Written as DNA, the CDR3 is TGTGCCAGCAGTTTAGAGGATCTCGAGCAGTACTTC.

This clonotype has a handful of counts. The chain combines TRBV28 with TRBJ1-5, with D perhaps matching TRBD1 (5 bases). CDR3 length: 16 amino acids. Trimming stripped 9 bases from V and 2 bases from J, with 20 bases between. Germline values: CDR1 MDHEN, CDR2 SYDVKM. The CDR3, as DNA: TGTGCCAGTTCCTGGGGGGGGGTAGGGGGCAATCAGCCCCAGCATTTT. This encodes CASSWGGVGGNQPQHF.

The table lists this clonotype with a few counts. The chain joins TRBV3-1 to TRBJ1-3; D not resolved. The CDR3 spans 16 residues. Trimming stripped 2 bases from V and 2 bases from J, with 13 bases between. The germline V gene encodes CDR1 LGHDT and CDR2 YNNKEL (reference sequence). CDR3 sequence reads: CASSQTLHNPGNTIYF. The CDR3 DNA follows: TGTGCCAGCAGCCAAACCCTCCACAATCCTGGAAACACCATATATTTT.

The table lists this clonotype with a few counts. V gene TRBV20-1 combines with J gene TRBJ1-1, with D unclear. With 0 bases removed from V and 2 bases from J, the gap between germline ends came to 7 bases. This CDR3 is built from 13 residues. The germline CDR1 and CDR2 sequences are DFQATT and SNEGSKA (reference sequence). CDR3 region: CSARDWVNTEAFF. CDR3 coding DNA: TGCAGTGCTAGAGATTGGGTTAACACTGAAGCTTTCTTT.

As for this clonotype: Possible read error: a much larger clone is one base away. The chain combines TRBV28 with TRBJ2-1; TRBD2 matches 10 bases. In germline, CDR1 is MDHEN, CDR2 SYDVKM. The trim removed 6 bases at V and 8 bases at J, leaving 13 bases unmatched. The CDR3 runs to 16 residues. DNA of the CDR3: TGTGCCAGCAGCCGGAGCGGGAGGGGGGTTTTGGATGAGCAGTTCTTC. Residues: CASSRSGRGVLDEQFF. The full variable domain, its missing parts supplied by reference TRBV28 and TRBJ2-1, is DVKVTQSSRYLVKRTGEKVFLECVQDMDHENMFWYRQDPGLGLRLIYFSYDVKMKEKGDIPEGYSVSREKKERFSLILESASTNQTSMYLCASSRSGRGVLDEQFFGPGTRLTVL.

The chain employs TRBV6-1 and TRBJ2-2; no reliable D call. V was cut by 6 bases and J by 6 bases, with 17 bases left in between. Germline V gene data show CDR1 as MNHNS and CDR2 as SASEGT. The CDR3 has 15 residues. Here the CDR3 DNA reads TGTGCCAGCAGACCTCCGACGCCTAAGGCCGGGGAGCTGTTTTTT. Translating it yields CASRPPTPKAGELFF.

Here the CDR3 DNA reads TGTGCCAGTACCGGGACGTACTACAATGAGCAGTTCTTC. Translation gives CASTGTYYNEQFF. This chain uses TRBV19 with TRBJ2-1, with D possibly called TRBD1 or TRBD2 (5 bases each). The CDR3 has 13 residues. Between the trimmed V and J ends, which lost 7 bases and 3 bases, there was a span of 10 bases. Germline V gene data show CDR1 as LNHDA and CDR2 as SQIVND (reference sequence).

This clonotype has just a few counts. The chain recombines TRBV19 with TRBJ2-2; TRBD1 aligns across 9 bases. In germline, CDR1 is LNHDA, CDR2 SQIVND (reference sequence). V lost 5 bases and J lost 7; bases outside the gene matches: 5. There are 14 residues in the CDR3. The CDR3 bases are TGTGCCAGTAGTGCAAGGACAGGGGTCGGGGAGCTGTTTTTT. This sequence encodes CASSARTGVGELFF.

This clonotype was found many times. This chain joins TRBV6-2 or TRBV6-3 and TRBJ2-1; D is undetermined. CDR3 length: 13 amino acids. The germline V gene has CDR1 MNHEY and CDR2 SVGEGT. V was trimmed by 5 bases and J by 0 bases, leaving 5 bases between them. The CDR3 spells CASSQSSYNEQFF. The CDR3 DNA sequence: TGTGCCAGCAGTCAGAGCTCCTACAATGAGCAGTTCTTC.

This clonotype has ten or more counts. CDR3 sequence reads: CASSPSSGSSDTQYF. In nucleotides, the CDR3 is TGTGCCAGCTCACCATCCAGCGGGAGTTCAGATACGCAGTATTTT. The chain couples TRBV18 to TRBJ2-3, with 8 bases matching TRBD2. From germline, CDR1 is KGHSH and CDR2 LQKENI. V dropped 2 bases and J dropped 4; count of bases not matched to a gene: 5. The CDR3 extends over 15 amino acids.

The chain uses TRBV14 and TRBJ2-1; D is possibly TRBD2 (6 bases). Trimming removed 1 base at V and 0 bases at J, with 16 bases between. CDR1 and CDR2 from the germline V gene are SGHDN and FVKESK. The CDR3 loop spans 18 amino acids. The CDR3, as DNA: TGTGCCAGCAGCCAAGTGGGCGGGACTCGCACCTCCTACAATGAGCAGTTCTTC. This sequence encodes CASSQVGGTRTSYNEQFF.

The chain has TRBV10-3 and TRBJ1-2; weak D call: TRBD1 (5 bases). Germline V CDR1 and CDR2: ENHRY, SYGVKD. The CDR3 is 13 residues long. V was shortened by 4 bases and J by 8 bases, with 14 bases between the two germline ends. The CDR3 coding sequence is TGTGCCATCAGTGGGGGCCCGATGAGAGGCTACACCTTC. Residues: CAISGGPMRGYTF.

This clonotype has a handful of counts. This sequence joins TRBV10-3 and TRBJ2-7; D might be TRBD1 or TRBD2, each matching 5 bases. CDR3 length: 13 residues. CDR1 and CDR2 from the germline V gene are ENHRY and SYGVKD. The V and J ends lost 11 bases and 3 bases respectively, with 17 bases between them. As DNA, the CDR3 is TGTGCCGCGGCCCGAGGGGAGCTCTACGAGCAGTACTTC. Its translation is CAAARGELYEQYF.